These 28 T cell receptor beta chains share one sample of origin, sequenced in a study of blood T cells in healthy people across ages. Together with a sample-barcoded 5' primer, a J-beta primer mix was included in a second PCR lasting roughly 6 to 12 cycles. Using its own MiXCR run on the 5' RACE reads, TCRdb lists one record per CDR3 protein. Counted here are roughly 1,700,000 distinct CDR3 sequences, under 30% occurring once; the ten biggest clones make up more than 6%. Input material: blood. Source of these receptors: a woman under 40 in good health.

The chain combines TRBV28 with TRBJ2-5; tentatively, D is TRBD1 (5 bases). CDR1 is MDHEN, CDR2 SYDVKM, per germline. V was cut by 6 bases and J by 6 bases, with 17 bases left in between. The CDR3 covers 14 residues. CDR3 nucleotide sequence: TGTGCCAGCAGCAAAGCAGGGATCGAAAAGACCCAGTACTTC. This gives the protein CASSKAGIEKTQYF.

This clonotype was counted many times. The genes are TRBV20-1 and TRBJ2-7, with 14 bases matching TRBD2. The ends lost 6 bases at V and 7 bases at J; junction bases unmatched: 8. The CDR3 runs 14 residues. The V gene's germline CDR1 is DFQATT and CDR2 SNEGSKA (reference sequence). Written as DNA, the CDR3 is TGCAGTGCCTACCCGGGACTAGCGGGAGAGGAGCAGTACTTC. It specifies CSAYPGLAGEEQYF.

CDR3 amino acids: CASSLQKTTDTQYF. The CDR3 bases are TGCGCCAGCAGCTTACAGAAAACCACAGATACGCAGTATTTT. The rearrangement links TRBV5-1 to TRBJ2-3; D unclear. The CDR3 totals 14 residues. The ends were cut back, 2 bases at V and 2 bases at J, with 9 bases in the middle. The germline V gene has CDR1 SGHRS and CDR2 YFSETQ.

This clonotype showed up just a few times. The chain combines TRBV6-6 with TRBJ2-1; D remains unclear. This CDR3 is built from 14 residues. Trimming cost V 6 bases and J 5 bases, with 14 bases left between them. The germline CDR1 and CDR2 sequences are MNHNY and SVGAGI (reference sequence). The CDR3, as DNA: TGTGCCAGCAGCCAGTCCGGGCAGAACAATGAGCAGTTCTTC. Residues: CASSQSGQNNEQFF.

The J gene is TRBJ1-2, the V gene TRBV5-1; D gene ambiguous. The germline V gene has CDR1 SGHRS and CDR2 YFSETQ. The length of the CDR3 is 14 residues. V was clipped by 4 bases and J by 6 bases, with 16 bases between them. DNA of the CDR3: TGCGCCAGCAGCCCCCGGGGAGGGAAGGATGGCTACACCTTC. It translates to CASSPRGGKDGYTF.

This clonotype was seen repeatedly, ten times or more. The J gene is TRBJ1-2, the V gene TRBV5-1; maybe TRBD1 (6 bases). CDR3 length: 16 residues. The germline CDR1 and CDR2 sequences are SGHRS and YFSETQ. The V end was cut by 1 base, the J end by 4 bases, with 17 bases between. The CDR3 spells CASSLFSGGASYGYTF. The CDR3 region has the DNA TGCGCCAGCAGCTTGTTCTCCGGGGGCGCGAGCTATGGCTACACCTTC.

The chain couples TRBV20-1 to TRBJ2-7; 11 bases map to TRBD2. After removal of 0 bases from V and 7 bases from J, the junction contained 8 bases not matched to a gene. The germline gives CDR1 DFQATT, CDR2 SNEGSKA (reference sequence). The CDR3 is 15 amino acids. CDR3 loop: CSARDATSGGNEQYF. CDR3 in DNA: TGCAGTGCTAGAGATGCAACTAGCGGGGGCAATGAGCAGTACTTC.

V gene TRBV28 combines with J gene TRBJ2-3; no reliable D call. Trimming pared 6 bases from V and 1 base from J, leaving 8 bases between. The germline gives CDR1 MDHEN, CDR2 SYDVKM. The CDR3 is made up of 13 amino acids. The CDR3 reads CASRPPGTDTQYF. The CDR3 DNA reads TGTGCCAGCAGGCCACCGGGCACAGATACGCAGTATTTT.

This clonotype was picked up a small number of times. The rearrangement joins TRBV11-2 to TRBJ2-5; D possibly corresponds to TRBD1 (6 bases). This CDR3 region has 17 residues. The V end was cut by 4 bases, the J end by 3 bases, with 21 bases between. Germline assignment: CDR1 SGHAT and CDR2 FQNNGV. The CDR3 DNA reads TGTGCCAGCAGCTCCTCCTTCGGACAGATGGGAAAAGAGACCCAGTACTTC. It is translated as CASSSSFGQMGKETQYF.

This clonotype was seen repeatedly, ten times or more. The junction shows a germline mismatch at one end, possibly a read error. This CDR3 is CASSLVSGQETQYF. The CDR3 nucleotides read TGTGCCAGCAGCTTAGTTAGCGGGCAAGAGACCCAGTACTTC. V and J are TRBV5-1 and TRBJ2-5; 7 bases are shared with TRBD2. Germline CDR1 SGHRS, CDR2 YFSETQ. CDR3 length equals 14 residues.

This chain connects TRBV5-5 to TRBJ1-2, with 9 bases fitting TRBD1. With V trimmed by 0 bases and J by 4 bases, 7 bases remained unmatched. Germline CDR1 SGHKS, CDR2 YYEKEE (reference sequence). This CDR3 comprises 16 residues. The CDR3 is CASSLEISDRGYGYTF. The DNA for the CDR3 is TGTGCCAGCAGCTTGGAGATCTCGGACAGGGGCTATGGCTACACCTTC.

This chain links TRBV9 with TRBJ2-1; 11 bases are shared with TRBD2. Per the germline V gene, CDR1 is SGDLS and CDR2 is YYNGEE. The J segment lost 7 bases and the V segment lost 0 bases, leaving 3 bases of the junction unmatched. The CDR3 covers 15 residues. CDR3 DNA sequence: TGTGCCAGCAGCGTAGGACTAGCGGGGCAGAATGAGCAGTTCTTC. This codes for CASSVGLAGQNEQFF.

The chain recombines TRBV12-3 or TRBV12-4 with TRBJ1-1, with 7 bases fitting TRBD1. Trimming removed 5 bases from V and 0 bases from J; junction bases left unmatched: 6. This CDR3 has 15 residues. Written as DNA, the CDR3 is TGTGCCAGCAGTGTGACAGGGACCGTGAACACTGAAGCTTTCTTT. It specifies CASSVTGTVNTEAFF.

In this sample, this clonotype turned up a few times. The chain carries TRBV7-2 and TRBJ1-2; TRBD1 might be the D (5 bases). This CDR3 spans 18 amino acids. Germline assignment: CDR1 SGHTA and CDR2 FQGNSA. Trimming removed 2 bases from V and 4 bases from J, with 23 bases in between. The CDR3 spells CASSLRGPEQLGIYGYTF. CDR3 sequence (DNA): TGTGCCAGCAGCTTAAGGGGTCCCGAACAGCTAGGGATCTATGGCTACACCTTC.

This chain links TRBV28 with TRBJ2-7; no clear D. Trimming took 6 bases from V and 5 from J, leaving 14 bases between them. CDR1 is MDHEN, CDR2 SYDVKM, per germline. This CDR3 region has 13 residues. CDR3 amino acids: CASRHNPGDEQYF. CDR3 nucleotides: TGTGCCAGCAGGCACAATCCGGGCGACGAGCAGTACTTC.

The chain recombines TRBV29-1 with TRBJ1-1, with a possible D match to TRBD1 (6 bases). This CDR3 is 13 amino acids long. The V end was cut by 4 bases, the J end by 4 bases, with 13 bases between. CDR1 and CDR2 from the germline V gene are SQVTM and ANQGSEA. CDR3 sequence: CSVVTGKGTEAFF. In DNA, the CDR3 is TGCAGCGTTGTCACAGGGAAAGGCACTGAAGCTTTCTTT.

This clonotype was detected only a few times. The chain links TRBV14 to TRBJ2-1; 8 bases line up with TRBD1. Looked up from germline, CDR1 is SGHDN and CDR2 is FVKESK. The V and J ends lost 4 bases and 2 bases, in that order; junction bases with no gene match: 4. This CDR3 contains 15 residues. The CDR3 DNA is TGTGCCAGCAGCCCGGACAGGGTCGCCTACAATGAGCAGTTCTTC. This gives the protein CASSPDRVAYNEQFF.

This clonotype appeared a few times. The CDR3 protein is CASSPRRGTSGQETQYF. CDR3 nucleotides: TGCGCCAGCAGCCCCCGCAGAGGGACTAGCGGCCAAGAGACCCAGTACTTC. The chain has TRBV5-1 and TRBJ2-5; 11 positions agree with TRBD2. The CDR3 extends over 17 amino acids. J gave up 1 base and V 4 bases, and 9 bases lay outside the gene matches. Germline CDR1 and CDR2: SGHRS and YFSETQ.

This clonotype was seen more than once but under ten times. The chain couples TRBV10-2 to TRBJ2-1; 8 nucleotides line up with TRBD1. V shed 2 bases, J shed 10 bases, and the junction held 10 bases outside the gene matches. Germline CDR1 reads WSHSY; CDR2 reads SAAADI. This CDR3 contains 15 residues. CDR3 amino acids: CASSEPSTGVEEQFF. DNA of the CDR3: TGCGCCAGCAGTGAGCCTTCGACAGGGGTGGAAGAGCAGTTCTTC.

A remark on this clonotype: A read error is possible here, since a much larger clone lies one base away. The CDR3: CASSCTGGSYEQYF. The CDR3 DNA follows: TGTGCCAGCAGTTGCACAGGGGGCTCCTACGAGCAGTACTTC. The rearrangement joins TRBV6-2 or TRBV6-3 to TRBJ2-7; 8 nucleotides match TRBD1. Germline assignment: CDR1 MNHEY and CDR2 SVGEGT. V lost 4 bases and J lost 0; bases outside the gene matches: 2. The CDR3 consists of 14 residues.

This clonotype was seen more than once but under ten times. The J gene is TRBJ1-4, the V gene TRBV11-2; perhaps TRBD1 as D (5 bases). The CDR3 sequence is 17 residues long. V gave up 5 bases and J gave up 0 bases, with 16 bases separating them. Per germline, CDR1 SGHAT and CDR2 FQNNGV. Written as DNA, the CDR3 is TGTGCCAGCAGCCTCCCGCCGGACAAACCAACTAATGAAAAACTGTTTTTT. Translating gives CASSLPPDKPTNEKLFF.

This clonotype was seen a single time. Its ends do not fully match the called genes, so a read error is possible. The J gene is TRBJ1-1, the V gene TRBV6-6; D remains ambiguous. The CDR3 has 15 amino acids. Germline-derived CDR1 and CDR2 are MNHNY and SVGAGI (reference sequence). The CDR3 bases are TGTGCCAGCAGCCTAGGAGGGAGCATGAACACTGGAGCTTTCTTT. It is translated as CASSLGGSMNTGAFF.

This clonotype was observed a single time. The chain joins TRBV4-1 to TRBJ2-3; weak D call: TRBD1 (5 bases). V shed 2 bases and J shed 2 bases, with 20 bases lying between them. The CDR3 has 18 residues. In germline, CDR1 is MGHRA, CDR2 YSYEKL. The CDR3 nucleotides read TGCGCCAGCAGCCAATCCCGAGTCCCGACAGAATACACAGATACGCAGTATTTT. Protein: CASSQSRVPTEYTDTQYF.

The chain recombines TRBV20-1 with TRBJ2-2, with D unresolved. CDR3 size: 14 residues. Trimming shortened V by 5 bases and J by 0 bases, and 10 bases separated the two germline ends. Germline V gives CDR1 DFQATT, CDR2 SNEGSKA (reference sequence). The CDR3 DNA follows: TGCAGTGCTTTGGACCCCGCGAACACCGGGGAGCTGTTTTTT. Its protein product is CSALDPANTGELFF.

The rearrangement joins TRBV20-1 to TRBJ2-7; D not certain. The germline V gene encodes CDR1 DFQATT and CDR2 SNEGSKA (reference sequence). Between the trimmed V and J ends, which lost 4 bases and 3 bases, there was a span of 13 bases. The CDR3 has 13 residues. The CDR3 loop reads CSATDGPSYEQYF. The CDR3 bases are TGCAGTGCTACGGACGGGCCGAGCTACGAGCAGTACTTC.

The V and J genes are TRBV20-1 and TRBJ2-1; 9 nucleotides agree with TRBD1. Per the germline V gene, CDR1 is DFQATT and CDR2 is SNEGSKA (reference sequence). V was pared by 6 bases and J by 6 bases, with 9 bases of the junction left unmatched. This CDR3 is 14 amino acids long. CDR3 bases: TGCAGTGCAGCTCCCCCGACAGGGGGCAATGAGCAGTTCTTC. Protein product: CSAAPPTGGNEQFF.

In its sample, this clonotype was seen many times. The chain carries TRBV12-3 or TRBV12-4 and TRBJ2-5; D tentatively reads TRBD1 or TRBD2 (5 bases each). This CDR3 spans 13 amino acids. The ends were cut back, 6 bases at V and 4 bases at J, with 12 bases in the middle. The CDR3 region is CASSPGSGETQYF. The CDR3 region has the DNA TGTGCCAGCAGCCCAGGGAGCGGAGAGACCCAGTACTTC.

This clonotype was found many times. The chain couples TRBV6-1 to TRBJ2-5; 8 positions match TRBD2. The CDR3 contains 15 residues. V lost 0 bases and J lost 2; bases outside the gene matches: 2. In germline, CDR1 is MNHNS, CDR2 SASEGT. This CDR3 is CASSEASGAQETQYF. CDR3 nucleotide sequence: TGTGCCAGCAGTGAAGCTAGCGGGGCACAAGAGACCCAGTACTTC.